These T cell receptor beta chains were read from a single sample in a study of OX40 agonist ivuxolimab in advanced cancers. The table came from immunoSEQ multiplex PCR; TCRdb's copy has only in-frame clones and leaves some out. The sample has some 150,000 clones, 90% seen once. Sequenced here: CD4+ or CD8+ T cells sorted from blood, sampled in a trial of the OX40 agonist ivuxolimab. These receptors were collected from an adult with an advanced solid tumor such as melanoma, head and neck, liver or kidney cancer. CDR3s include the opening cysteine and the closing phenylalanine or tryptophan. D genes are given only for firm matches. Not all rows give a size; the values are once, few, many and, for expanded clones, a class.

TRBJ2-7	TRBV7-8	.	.	TGTGCCAGCAGCCCCCAGCTGGACAGATTCTCCTACGAGCAGTACTTC	CASSPQLDRFSYEQYF
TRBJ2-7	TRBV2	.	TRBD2	TGTGCCAGCAGCATTCAGACTAGCGGGAGGTTTACCTACGAGCAGTACTTC	CASSIQTSGRFTYEQYF
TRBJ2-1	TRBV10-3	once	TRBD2	TGTGCCATCAGTGAGGGACTAGCGGCAAGCTCCTACAATGAGCAGTTCTTC	CAISEGLAASSYNEQFF
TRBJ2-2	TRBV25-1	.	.	TGTGCCAGCAGTGAAGCAGGGGTCCTAGGGGCCGGGGAGCTGTTTTTT	CASSEAGVLGAGELFF
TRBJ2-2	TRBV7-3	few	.	TGTGCCAGCAGCTTAATTCCAAACACCGGGGAGCTGTTTTTT	CASSLIPNTGELFF
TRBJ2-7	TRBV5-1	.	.	TGCGCCAGCAGCTTGGCGGGATCCGAGCAGTACTTC	CASSLAGSEQYF
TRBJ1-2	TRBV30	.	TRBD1	TGTGCCTGGAGCTACGGGACAGGGGGGAACTATGGCTACACCTTC	CAWSYGTGGNYGYTF
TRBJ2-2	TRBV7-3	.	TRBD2	TGTGCCAGCAGCTTATTGGCTGCTAGCGGGAGTTCTTTCGGACCCGGGGAGCTGTTTTTT	CASSLLAASGSSFGPGELFF
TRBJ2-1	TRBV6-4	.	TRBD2	TGTGCCAGCAGCCGGTCATCGGGAGGGGTTTACAATGAGCAGTTCTTC	CASSRSSGGVYNEQFF
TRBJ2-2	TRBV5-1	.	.	TGCGCCAGCAGCTTTGCCGGGGAGCTGTTTTTT	CASSFAGELFF
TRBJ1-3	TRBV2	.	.	TGTGCCAGCAGTGATCAGGGAACTGGAAACACCATATATTTT	CASSDQGTGNTIYF
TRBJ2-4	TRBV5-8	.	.	TGTGCCAGCAGCTTGGGGGGGTTCTCCGACATTCAGTACTTC	CASSLGGFSDIQYF
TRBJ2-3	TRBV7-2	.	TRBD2	TGTGCCAGCAGCTTATACGTTAGCGGGGCTAGCACAGATACGCAGTATTTT	CASSLYVSGASTDTQYF
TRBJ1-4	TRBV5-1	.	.	TGCGCCAGCAGCCCCCTGGACCGCACAACTAATGAAAAACTGTTTTTT	CASSPLDRTTNEKLFF
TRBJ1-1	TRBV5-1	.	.	TGCGCCAGCAGTTCTACGGGTGGGGTGAACACTGAAGCTTTCTTT	CASSSTGGVNTEAFF
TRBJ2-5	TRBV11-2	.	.	TGTGCCAGCAGCCTAGGGACTGAAGAGACCCAGTACTTC	CASSLGTEETQYF